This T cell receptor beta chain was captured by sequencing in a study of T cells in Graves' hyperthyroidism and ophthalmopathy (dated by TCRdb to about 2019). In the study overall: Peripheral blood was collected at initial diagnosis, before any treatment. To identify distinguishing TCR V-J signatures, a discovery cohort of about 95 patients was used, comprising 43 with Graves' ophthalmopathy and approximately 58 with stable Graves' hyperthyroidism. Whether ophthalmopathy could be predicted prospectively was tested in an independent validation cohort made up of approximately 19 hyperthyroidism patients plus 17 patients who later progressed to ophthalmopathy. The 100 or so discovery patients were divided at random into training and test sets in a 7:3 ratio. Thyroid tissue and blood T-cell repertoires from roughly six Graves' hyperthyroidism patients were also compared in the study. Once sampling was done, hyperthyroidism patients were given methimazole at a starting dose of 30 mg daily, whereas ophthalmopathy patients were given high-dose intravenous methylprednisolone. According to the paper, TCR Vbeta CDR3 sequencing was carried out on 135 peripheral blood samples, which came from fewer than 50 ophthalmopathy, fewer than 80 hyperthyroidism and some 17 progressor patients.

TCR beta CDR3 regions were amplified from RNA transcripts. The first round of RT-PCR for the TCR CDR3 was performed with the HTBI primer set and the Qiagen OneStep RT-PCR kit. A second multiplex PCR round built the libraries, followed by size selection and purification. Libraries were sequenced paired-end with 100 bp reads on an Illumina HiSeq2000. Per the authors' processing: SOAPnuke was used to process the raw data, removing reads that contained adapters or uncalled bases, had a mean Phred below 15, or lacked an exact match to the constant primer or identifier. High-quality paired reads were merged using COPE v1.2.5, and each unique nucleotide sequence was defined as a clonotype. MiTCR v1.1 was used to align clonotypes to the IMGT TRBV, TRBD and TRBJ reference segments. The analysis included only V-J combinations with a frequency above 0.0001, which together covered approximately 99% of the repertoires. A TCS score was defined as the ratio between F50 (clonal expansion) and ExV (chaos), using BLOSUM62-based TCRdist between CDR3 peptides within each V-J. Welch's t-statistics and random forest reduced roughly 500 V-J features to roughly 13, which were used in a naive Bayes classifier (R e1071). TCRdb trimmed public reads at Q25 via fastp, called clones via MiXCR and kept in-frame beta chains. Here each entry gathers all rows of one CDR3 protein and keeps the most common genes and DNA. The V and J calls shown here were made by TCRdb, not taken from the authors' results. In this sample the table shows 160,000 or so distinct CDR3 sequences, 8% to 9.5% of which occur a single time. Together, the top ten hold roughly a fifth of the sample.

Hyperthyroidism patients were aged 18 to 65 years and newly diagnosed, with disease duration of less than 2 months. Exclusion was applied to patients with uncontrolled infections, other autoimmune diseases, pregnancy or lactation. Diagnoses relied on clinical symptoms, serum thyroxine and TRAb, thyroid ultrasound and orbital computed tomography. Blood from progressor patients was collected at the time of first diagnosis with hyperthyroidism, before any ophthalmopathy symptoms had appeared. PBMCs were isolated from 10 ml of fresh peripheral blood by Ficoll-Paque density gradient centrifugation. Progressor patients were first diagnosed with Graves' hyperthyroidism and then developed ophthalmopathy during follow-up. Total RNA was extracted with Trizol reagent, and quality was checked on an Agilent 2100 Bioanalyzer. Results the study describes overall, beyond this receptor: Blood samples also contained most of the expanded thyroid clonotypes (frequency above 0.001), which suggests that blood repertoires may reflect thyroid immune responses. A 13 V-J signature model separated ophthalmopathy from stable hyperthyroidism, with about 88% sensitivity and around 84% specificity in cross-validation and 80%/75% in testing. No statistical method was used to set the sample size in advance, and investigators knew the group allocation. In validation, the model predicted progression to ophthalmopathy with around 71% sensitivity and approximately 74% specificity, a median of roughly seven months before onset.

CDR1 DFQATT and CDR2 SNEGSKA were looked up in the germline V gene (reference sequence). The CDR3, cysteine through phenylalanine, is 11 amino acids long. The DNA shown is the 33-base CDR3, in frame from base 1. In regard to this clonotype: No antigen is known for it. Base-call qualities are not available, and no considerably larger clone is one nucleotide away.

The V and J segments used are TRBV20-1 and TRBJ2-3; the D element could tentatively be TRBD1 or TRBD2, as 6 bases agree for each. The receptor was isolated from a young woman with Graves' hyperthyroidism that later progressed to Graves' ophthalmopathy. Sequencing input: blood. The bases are TGCACTCCCGGGGGCGGAGATACGCAGTATTTT. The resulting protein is CTPGGGDTQYF.